The 5 T cell receptor beta chains in this list originate from one sample, sequenced in a study of cytomegalovirus exposure and HLA in healthy donors. The PCR made use of 60 Vbeta and 13 Jbeta primers. Generated by immunoSEQ multiplex PCR, the TCRdb table keeps only in-frame clones and is missing some. The sample consists of roughly 200,000 clones, approximately 87% of them appearing once. The sequenced sample was PBMCs. The receptors were sampled from a man younger than 45 in good health and CMV-seronegative.

The chain joins TRBV5-8 to TRBJ2-7, with 9 bases matching TRBD1. The germline gives CDR1 SGHTS, CDR2 YDEGEE. The V segment lost 5 bases and the J segment 0 bases; nucleotides outside the gene matches: 12. This CDR3 is 17 amino acids long. The CDR3 loop is CASRGPGTGPSSYEQYF. CDR3 coding DNA: TGTGCCAGCAGGGGTCCCGGGACAGGGCCGAGCTCCTACGAGCAGTACTTC.

The chain couples TRBV6-5 to TRBJ2-2, with 7 bases matching TRBD2. V shed 2 bases, J shed 5 bases, and the junction held 2 bases outside the gene matches. Germline-derived CDR1 and CDR2 are MNHEY and SVGAGI. CDR3 length: 14 amino acids. In nucleotides, the CDR3 is TGTGCCAGCAGTTACGAAGCGGGAACCGGGGAGCTGTTTTTT. As protein: CASSYEAGTGELFF.

The CDR3 region has the DNA TGCAGCGTTGAAGACGGACTAGCGGTGGCAGATACGCAGTATTTT. Translation gives CSVEDGLAVADTQYF. The chain links TRBV29-1 to TRBJ2-3; TRBD2 matches 10 bases. This CDR3 has 15 amino acids. The J segment lost 4 bases and the V segment lost 0 bases, leaving 4 bases of the junction unmatched. Germline CDR1 and CDR2: SQVTM and ANQGSEA.

The gene calls are TRBV27 and TRBJ1-4; D is ambiguous. CDR1 and CDR2 from the germline V gene are MNHEY and SMNVEV (reference sequence). Trimming removed 1 base at V and 7 bases at J, with 22 bases between. The length of the CDR3 is 18 residues. The DNA of the CDR3 is TGTGCCAGCAGTTTATATCCGATTCCGAGACCAGCAGGTGAAAAACTGTTTTTT. It encodes CASSLYPIPRPAGEKLFF.

This chain uses TRBV28 with TRBJ1-5; maybe TRBD1 (5 bases). This CDR3 region has 16 residues. V gave up 6 bases and J gave up 1 base, with 16 bases separating them. Germline assignment: CDR1 MDHEN and CDR2 SYDVKM. The CDR3 DNA sequence: TGTGCCAGCAGAGGGGATAGGATGGGGAGCAATCAGCCCCAGCATTTT. Encoded protein: CASRGDRMGSNQPQHF.